The T cell receptor (beta chain) described here comes from a study of OX40 agonist ivuxolimab in advanced cancers. With regard to the full study: Ivuxolimab was a fully human IgG2 agonistic monoclonal antibody targeting the costimulatory receptor OX40 (CD134). Intravenous ivuxolimab was administered to patients every 2 weeks at six dose levels: 0.01, 0.1, 0.3, 1.5, 3 and 10 mg/kg. Among the approximately 50 dose-escalation patients, some 20 had hepatocellular carcinoma, about 15 melanoma, 9 renal cell carcinoma and 9 head and neck cancer. In the dose-escalation cohort, approximately 83% of patients were male, and the mean age was 60 years with a range of about 20 to 90. Patients were allowed to have had prior anti-PD-1, anti-PD-L1 or anti-CTLA-4 therapy, and approximately 39% of the dose-escalation patients had been treated with checkpoint inhibitors. Partial responses were achieved by three dose-escalation patients, of whom one had hepatocellular carcinoma and two had cutaneous melanoma. Peripheral TCRbeta sequencing was intended to test whether TCR sequence diversity was altered and clonal T-cell expansion was caused by ivuxolimab. The paper describes the monotherapy dose-escalation part (N = 52 patients) of the phase I trial of ivuxolimab. Results the study describes overall, beyond this receptor: After ivuxolimab, expanded clones were on average more numerous among CD8+ T cells than among CD4+ T cells. Low levels of normalized T-cell clonal expansion were also shown by some nonresponding patients. Which antigens the clonally expanded peripheral T cells were specific for was not determined. Clonal expansion of both CD4+ and CD8+ blood T cells was observed from baseline to week 6 at doses 0.1 to 3.0 mg/kg. In partial responders in the 0.1-3.0 mg/kg groups, normalized peripheral clonal expansion was found to be among the lowest, especially among CD8+ T cells.

Patients with a history of autoimmune disease or receiving systemic immunosuppression were excluded from the trial. In every dose cohort, peripheral blood was drawn for TCR sequencing at baseline, cycle 4 day 1, and cycle 7 day 1. Samples were obtained from an open-label, multicenter, first-in-human phase I dose-escalation trial of ivuxolimab. Adults with locally advanced or metastatic melanoma, renal cell carcinoma, hepatocellular carcinoma or head and neck squamous cell carcinoma were enrolled in the trial. CD4+ and CD8+ T cells were sorted separately from peripheral blood before TCR sequencing. Genomic DNA was isolated from the sorted cells so that the TCRbeta CDR3 region could be sequenced. The immunoSEQ Assay was used to sequence the TCRbeta CDR3 regions. What TCRdb holds here is the immuneACCESS table cut down to in-frame rearrangements. Part of the clones is not present; checked against another copy, under half of the missing clones reflect an unresolved V gene, and the others are unexplained. This sample gives tens of thousands of clones in total; approximately 80% of them show up just once. The leading ten clones occupy 32% of the sample.

As concerns this clone: Its antigen remains unidentified. The input lacks base qualities; no much larger clone sits a single base away.

For CDR1 and CDR2, the germline V gene lists MDHEN and SYDVKM. Inclusive of the bounding cysteine and phenylalanine, the CDR3 is 14 residues long. CDR3 DNA only is kept here, 42 bases in frame from base 1. The V and J ends are trimmed by 2 bases and 1 base, leaving 8 bases between them. The material sequenced was CD4+ or CD8+ T cells sorted from blood, taken in a trial of the OX40 agonist ivuxolimab. The chain employs TRBV28 and TRBJ2-5; no D gene call is confident. The TCR originated in an adult with an advanced solid tumor such as melanoma, head and neck, liver or kidney cancer. Read as DNA, the sequence is TGTGCCAGCAGTTTAGGGCAGCTCCAAGAGACCCAGTACTTC. It translates to CASSLGQLQETQYF.